This T cell receptor beta chain comes out of a study of CD8+CD57+ T cells in acquired aplastic anemia. Study-level background: Sorted cells (CD4+ and CD8+) yielded DNA amounts that averaged roughly 3.5 ug. Regarding the study as a whole: Patients showed no significant difference from controls in CD8+ Simpson's diversity. Common to patients and controls were twenty-nine CD8+ CDR3 sequences.

As to this clonotype: What it recognizes is unknown. Possible read error: a much larger clone is one base away.

Genomic DNA, serving as template, underwent TCR beta VDJ and CDR3 profiling. TCRdb re-analysed the reads in MiXCR, keeping a single row per CDR3 protein. The sample records under 500,000 distinct CDR3 sequences, approximately 32% being singletons. CDR3 length: 14 residues. Germline assignment: CDR1 SGHTA and CDR2 FQGNSA. J was trimmed by 2 bases and V by 5 bases; bases with no gene match: 1. Individuals selected for sequencing had exhibited CD8+CD57+ cell expansion on flow cytometry. The blood sampling took place in patients who had so far received no therapy. Sequenced material: sorted CD4+, CD8+, or CD8+CD57+ T cells (not recorded which) from PBMCs. The chain carries TRBV7-2 and TRBJ2-7; 12 bases match TRBD2. This TCR came from a human donor with aplastic anemia. CDR3 bases: TGTGCCAGCAGCCCTAGCGGGGGGGCCTACGAGCAGTACTTC. Protein: CASSPSGGAYEQYF.